The 5 T cell receptor beta chains presented below share a single source sample, sequenced in a study of blood T cell repertoires in COVID-19. Repertoires were generated with immunoSEQ multiplex PCR, while TCRdb's copy carries only in-frame clones and drops some. This sample has around 190,000 clones; around 80% occur once, and the top ten carry under 15%. Input material: peripheral blood. The receptors originated from a woman aged 45-60 years with acute or convalescent COVID-19.

This clone was seen only a few times. The genes are TRBV28 and TRBJ1-2; no definite D call. CDR1 MDHEN and CDR2 SYDVKM come from the germline V gene. Trimming took off 8 bases at V and 0 bases at J, with 10 bases between the two ends. The CDR3 totals 13 residues. CDR3 nucleotide sequence: TGTGCCAGCGATGAACACACTAACTATGGCTACACCTTC. Protein: CASDEHTNYGYTF.

The chain links TRBV30 to TRBJ2-1, with D perhaps TRBD1 (5 bases). The CDR3 totals 12 residues. Germline lookup yields CDR1 GTSNPN and CDR2 SVGIG (reference sequence). V lost 4 bases and J 3 bases, leaving 7 bases between the germline ends. The CDR3: CAWKDSYNEQFF. CDR3 DNA: TGTGCCTGGAAAGACAGCTACAATGAGCAGTTCTTC.

This chain joins TRBV25-1 and TRBJ2-3, with 7 nucleotides matching TRBD2. CDR3 length equals 14 residues. Germline CDR1 is MGHDK and CDR2 is SYGVNS. Losses at the gene ends were 5 bases for V and 4 bases for J; bases not matched to a gene: 6. CDR3 loop: CASSSGGSPDTQYF. CDR3 in DNA: TGTGCCAGCAGTTCTGGCGGGAGCCCAGATACGCAGTATTTT. The full variable domain, with the rest looked up from reference TRBV25-1 and TRBJ2-3, is EADIYQTPRYLVIGTGKKITLECSQTMGHDKMYWYQQDPGMELHLIHYSYGVNSTEKGDLSSESTVSRIRTEHFPLTLESARPSHTSQYLCASSSGGSPDTQYFGPGTRLTVL.

This chain connects TRBV16 to TRBJ2-7; a possible D gene is TRBD1 (6 bases). There are 14 residues in the CDR3. The V end lost 0 bases, the J end lost 2 bases, and 8 bases lay between the germline ends. The germline CDR1 and CDR2 sequences are KGHSY and FQNENV. The CDR3 coding sequence is TGTGCCAGCAGCCAATCGAGACAGGCCTACGAGCAGTACTTC. Translated, it gives CASSQSRQAYEQYF.

The sample holds one count of this clone. This chain links TRBV5-1 with TRBJ2-7, with 7 bases aligning to TRBD1. Trimming removed 0 bases from V and 2 bases from J; junction bases left unmatched: 5. From germline, CDR1 is SGHRS and CDR2 YFSETQ. The CDR3 totals 15 residues. DNA for the CDR3: TGCGCCAGCAGCTTGGAGACAGGGCAGCCCTACGAGCAGTACTTC. This translates into CASSLETGQPYEQYF.